This T cell receptor beta chain was observed in a study of T cells in pancreatic ductal adenocarcinoma. Sequencing was performed with immunoSEQ multiplex PCR; in TCRdb, only in-frame clones are kept and a portion is missing. In the table there are about 97,000 clones, 90% to 95% of which are singletons. No neoadjuvant therapy was given to the selected pancreatic ductal adenocarcinoma patients before their surgery. As for this clone: Its matching antigen is unknown.

Regarding the study as a whole: Enrichment of CD45RO+ effector over naive T cells in tumors may bias clonality. This surgical cohort overrepresents the minority presenting with early-stage disease. Blood had more productive templates and around 8-fold more unique clonotypes than tumor. No significant tumor-blood clonality difference; means were about 0.11 and 0.072.

The origin of this receptor is a human donor with pancreatic ductal adenocarcinoma. Sequenced material: PBMCs.

The CDR3 loop is CASSFVYRDTEAFF. As DNA, the CDR3 is TGTGCCAGTAGTTTTGTTTACAGGGACACTGAAGCTTTCTTT. J is TRBJ1-1 and V is TRBV19, with D possibly being TRBD1 (6 bases). The CDR3 is made up of 14 amino acids. CDR1 and CDR2 from the germline V gene are LNHDA and SQIVND (reference sequence). Between the trimmed V and J ends, which lost 5 bases and 3 bases, there was a span of 13 bases.